This T cell receptor (beta chain) was profiled in a study of blood T cell repertoires in COVID-19. At the level of the study: COVID-19 samples collected from the United States, Italy and Spain covered acute and convalescent phases. PBMCs, B-cell-depleted T cells, or T cells provided the cDNA or gDNA that made up the material.

This clone was detected only a few times. Authors' data handling: The authors estimated nucleated cell counts from reference gene primer amplification. TCRdb's copy holds only in-frame clones and misses some; the assay was immunoSEQ multiplex PCR. V and J calls and clone size are as listed in that table; D and trimming were resolved from the DNA. This table holds approximately 73,000 clones, approximately 89% found once. V was clipped by 4 bases and J by 7 bases, with 18 bases between them. The CDR3 consists of 14 residues. CDR1 is SGDLS and CDR2 is YYNGEE in the germline V gene. This chain uses TRBV9 with TRBJ2-7; D is possibly TRBD2 (6 bases). Sequencing used peripheral blood. The clonotype originates from an elderly man with acute or convalescent COVID-19. The CDR3 bases are TGTGCCAGCAGCTCAGGAGATCCCGGGGGAGAGCAGTACTTC. Its translation is CASSSGDPGGEQYF.